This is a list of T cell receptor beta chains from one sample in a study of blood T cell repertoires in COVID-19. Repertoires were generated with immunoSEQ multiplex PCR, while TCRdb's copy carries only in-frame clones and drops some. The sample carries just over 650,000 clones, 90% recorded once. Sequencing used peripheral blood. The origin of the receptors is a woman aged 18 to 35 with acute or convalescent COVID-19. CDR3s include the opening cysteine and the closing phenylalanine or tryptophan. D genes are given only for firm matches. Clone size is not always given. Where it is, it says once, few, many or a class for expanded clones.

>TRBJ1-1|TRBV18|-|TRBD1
CASSDQGAGEAFF
TGTGCCAGCTCCGACCAGGGGGCTGGTGAAGCTTTCTTT
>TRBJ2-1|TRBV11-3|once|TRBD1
CASSPQGQGTYNEQFF
TGTGCCAGCAGCCCCCAGGGACAGGGGACCTACAATGAGCAGTTCTTC
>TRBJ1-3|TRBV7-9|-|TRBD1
CASSLGQGADTIYF
TGTGCCAGCAGCTTGGGACAGGGGGCGGACACCATATATTTT
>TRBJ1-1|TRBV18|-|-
CASSPQLNTEAFF
TGTGCCAGCTCACCACAGCTTAACACTGAAGCTTTCTTT
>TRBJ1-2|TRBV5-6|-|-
CASSLSNYGYTF
TGTGCCAGCAGCTTATCAAACTATGGCTACACCTTC
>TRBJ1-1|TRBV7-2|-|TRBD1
CASRDREMNTEAFF
TGTGCCAGCAGGGACAGGGAGATGAACACTGAAGCTTTCTTT
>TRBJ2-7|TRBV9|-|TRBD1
CASSETGGTGSEQYF
TGTGCCAGCAGCGAGACAGGGGGAACGGGTAGCGAGCAGTACTTC
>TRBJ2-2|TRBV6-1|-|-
CASSETRTGTGELFF
TGTGCCAGCAGTGAAACCCGGACTGGTACCGGGGAGCTGTTTTTT
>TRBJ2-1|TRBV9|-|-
CASSAPEPFPLWSSYNEQFF
TGTGCCAGCAGCGCCCCGGAGCCATTCCCTCTTTGGAGCTCCTACAATGAGCAGTTCTTC
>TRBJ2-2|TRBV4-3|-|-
CASSQDLPRRGHTGELFF
TGCGCCAGCAGCCAAGATTTACCTAGACGGGGTCACACCGGGGAGCTGTTTTTT
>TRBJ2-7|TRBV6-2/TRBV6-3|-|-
CASSYGRQSYEQYF
TGTGCCAGCAGTTATGGGCGACAGTCCTACGAGCAGTACTTC
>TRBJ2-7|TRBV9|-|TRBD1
CASSPGTGSYEQYF
TGTGCCAGCAGCCCAGGGACAGGCTCCTACGAGCAGTACTTC
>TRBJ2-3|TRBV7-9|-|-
CASSPGRRGASTDTQYF
TGTGCCAGCAGCCCCGGGCGACGGGGGGCTAGCACAGATACGCAGTATTTT
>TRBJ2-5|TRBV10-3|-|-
CAISQGQGWRGETQYF
TGTGCCATCAGTCAAGGGCAGGGATGGAGGGGAGAGACCCAGTACTTC
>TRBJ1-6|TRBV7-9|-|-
CASGPEQPNSPLHF
TGTGCCAGCGGCCCGGAACAGCCCAATTCACCCCTCCACTTT
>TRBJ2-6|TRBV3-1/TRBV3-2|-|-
CASSHQTGYSGANVLTF
TGTGCCAGCAGCCACCAAACAGGGTATTCCGGGGCCAACGTCCTGACTTTC
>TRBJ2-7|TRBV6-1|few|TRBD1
CASSEAGQAVYEQYF
TGTGCCAGCAGTGAAGCGGGACAGGCAGTCTACGAGCAGTACTTC
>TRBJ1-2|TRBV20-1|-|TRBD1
CSASGDRGHVGYTF
TGCAGTGCTAGTGGGGACAGGGGGCACGTTGGCTACACCTTC
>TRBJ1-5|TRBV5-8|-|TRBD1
CASRHRDRLGNQPQHF
TGTGCCAGCAGGCATAGGGACAGGTTGGGGAATCAGCCCCAGCATTTT
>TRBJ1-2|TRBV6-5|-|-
CASSYHKANYGYTF
TGTGCCAGCAGTTACCACAAAGCTAACTATGGCTACACCTTC
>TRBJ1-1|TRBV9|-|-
CASEGLGGGTEAFF
TGTGCCAGCGAGGGCCTTGGAGGTGGCACTGAAGCTTTCTTT
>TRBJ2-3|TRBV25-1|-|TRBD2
CASSESLAGTTTDTQYF
TGTGCCAGCAGTGAAAGCCTAGCGGGGACAACTACAGATACGCAGTATTTT
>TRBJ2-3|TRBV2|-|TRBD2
CATLTSGGPTDTQYF
TGTGCCACCTTGACTAGCGGGGGACCCACAGATACGCAGTATTTT
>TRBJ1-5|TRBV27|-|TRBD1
CASSFRGRSSNQPQHF
TGTGCCAGCAGTTTCAGGGGGCGTTCGAGCAATCAGCCCCAGCATTTT
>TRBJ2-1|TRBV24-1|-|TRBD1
CATSEAGGEKYNEQFF
TGTGCCACCAGTGAAGCAGGGGGCGAAAAATACAATGAGCAGTTCTTC
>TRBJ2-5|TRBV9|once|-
CASSVSGPETQYF
TGTGCCAGCAGCGTATCTGGCCCAGAGACCCAGTACTTC
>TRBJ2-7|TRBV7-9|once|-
CASSPSRDTTYEQYF
TGTGCCAGCAGCCCCTCAAGGGACACTACCTACGAGCAGTACTTC
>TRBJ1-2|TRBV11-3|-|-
CASSSGVTGYTF
TGTGCCAGCAGCTCGGGAGTCACAGGCTACACCTTC
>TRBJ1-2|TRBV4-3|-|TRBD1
CASSQTGQECTF
TGCGCCAGCAGCCAAACGGGACAGGAATGCACCTTC
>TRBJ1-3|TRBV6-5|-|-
CASSPPGGGNTIYF
TGTGCCAGCAGTCCCCCCGGTGGGGGGAACACCATATATTTT
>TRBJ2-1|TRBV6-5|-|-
CASSPWRGPNEQFF
TGTGCCAGCTCACCCTGGAGAGGGCCCAATGAGCAGTTCTTC
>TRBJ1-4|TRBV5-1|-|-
CASSLAGGGREKLFF
TGCGCCAGCAGCTTGGCGGGGGGGGGACGAGAAAAACTGTTTTTT
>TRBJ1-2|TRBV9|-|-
CASSVVRDTGYGYTF
TGTGCCAGCAGCGTAGTTAGGGACACGGGCTATGGCTACACCTTC
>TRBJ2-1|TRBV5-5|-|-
CASSLEAEQFF
TGTGCCAGCAGCTTGGAAGCGGAGCAGTTCTTC
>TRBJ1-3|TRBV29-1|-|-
CSVEAANTIYF
TGCAGCGTTGAGGCCGCAAACACCATATATTTT
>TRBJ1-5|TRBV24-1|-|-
CATSGEGYQPQHF
TGTGCCACCAGTGGAGAGGGATATCAGCCCCAGCATTTT
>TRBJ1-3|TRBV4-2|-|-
CASSQSREANTIYF
TGTGCCAGCAGCCAGAGCAGGGAGGCAAACACCATATATTTT
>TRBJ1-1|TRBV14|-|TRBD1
CASSLLRTGETEAFF
TGTGCCAGCAGCCTACTACGTACAGGGGAGACTGAAGCTTTCTTT
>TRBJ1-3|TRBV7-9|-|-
CASSPGDSGNTIYF
TGTGCCAGCAGCCCCGGGGACTCTGGAAACACCATATATTTT
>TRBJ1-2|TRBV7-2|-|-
CASSLGRRVYGYTF
TGTGCCAGCAGCTTGGGCAGGCGTGTCTATGGCTACACCTTC
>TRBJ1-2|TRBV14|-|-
CASSQDSLGGYTF
TGTGCCAGCAGCCAAGATAGTCTCGGGGGCTACACCTTC
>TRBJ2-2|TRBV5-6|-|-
CASSSSLTSRATGELFF
TGTGCCAGCAGCTCGTCTTTAACTAGCCGGGCCACCGGGGAGCTGTTTTTT
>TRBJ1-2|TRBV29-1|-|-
CSVEDGSHYGYTF
TGCAGCGTTGAAGACGGTTCGCACTATGGCTACACCTTC
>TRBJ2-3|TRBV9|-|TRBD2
CASSVSGGAITDTQYF
TGTGCCAGCAGCGTATCGGGGGGGGCGATCACAGATACGCAGTATTTT
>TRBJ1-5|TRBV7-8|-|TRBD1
CASSARQGRGNQPQHF
TGTGCCAGCAGCGCCCGACAGGGTAGGGGCAATCAGCCCCAGCATTTT